This T cell receptor beta chain comes out of a study of T cells in Graves' hyperthyroidism and ophthalmopathy. Amplification of TCR beta CDR3 regions was performed using RNA transcripts as template. HTBI primers were employed in a first-round RT-PCR of the TCR CDR3. TCRdb processed the multiplex PCR reads anew with MiXCR; each CDR3 protein has one entry. The sample lists around 760,000 distinct CDR3 sequences; roughly a third were seen once. In this sample, this clonotype turned up a few times. This clonotype was obtained from a woman aged 40 to 49 with Graves' hyperthyroidism. The source material was blood.

CDR3 loop: CASSLSIGSGNTIYF. CDR3 sequence (DNA): TGTGCCAGCAGCTTGTCCATTGGCTCTGGAAACACCATATATTTT. The rearrangement uses TRBV25-1 and TRBJ1-3; no clear D. V gave up 6 bases and J gave up 0 bases, with 12 bases separating them. Germline V gene sequence: CDR1 MGHDK, CDR2 SYGVNS. The CDR3 runs to 15 residues. Full variable domain (missing parts from reference TRBV25-1 and TRBJ1-3): EADIYQTPRYLVIGTGKKITLECSQTMGHDKMYWYQQDPGMELHLIHYSYGVNSTEKGDLSSESTVSRIRTEHFPLTLESARPSHTSQYLCASSLSIGSGNTIYFGEGSWLTVV.